These 18 T cell receptor beta chains share one sample of origin, sequenced in a study of post-analysis software for immune sequencing data. General study points: TRBV segments more frequent in patients than in controls numbered roughly 5 and included TRBV5-6, TRBV5-1 and TRBV20-1.

No antigen has been assigned to these receptors. Prepared libraries of TCR beta cDNA carried unique molecular identifiers. TCRdb re-derived calls from the PCR reads in MiXCR, one entry per CDR3 protein. The profile shows about 620,000 distinct CDR3 sequences, around 44% of them singletons. Material: blood. Receptor source: a girl aged 10 to 17 with multiple sclerosis.

This clonotype was seen repeatedly, ten times or more. The V gene is TRBV7-8, the J gene TRBJ2-7; maybe TRBD2 (6 bases). Germline CDR1 is SGHVS and CDR2 is FQNEAQ. CDR3 size: 15 residues. The V and J ends lost 3 bases and 1 base respectively, with 13 bases between them. The CDR3 loop reads CASSFGRGGSYEQYF. The CDR3 DNA follows: TGTGCCAGCAGCTTTGGCCGCGGAGGGTCCTACGAGCAGTACTTC.

The rearrangement uses TRBV3-1 and TRBJ1-2; D is undetermined. Between the trimmed V and J ends, which lost 4 bases and 8 bases, there was a span of 11 bases. This CDR3 contains 12 residues. From germline, CDR1 is LGHDT and CDR2 YNNKEL (reference sequence). The CDR3 loop is CASSPRVGGYTF. DNA of the CDR3: TGTGCCAGCAGCCCGAGGGTTGGGGGCTACACCTTC.

A few counts support this clonotype. The chain combines TRBV7-2 with TRBJ2-7; D possibly matches TRBD1 or TRBD2 (5 bases each). Trimming pared 5 bases from V and 5 bases from J, leaving 13 bases between. The CDR3 extends over 13 amino acids. Germline V gene data show CDR1 as SGHTA and CDR2 as FQGNSA. CDR3 in amino acids: CASSQMRGHEQYF. The CDR3 DNA is TGTGCCAGCAGCCAAATGAGGGGCCACGAGCAGTACTTC. Using reference TRBV7-2 and TRBJ2-7 for the parts outside the CDR3, the full variable domain is GAGVSQSPSNKVTEKGKDVELRCDPISGHTALYWYRQSLGQGLEFLIYFQGNSAPDKSGLPSDRFSAERTGGSVSTLTIQRTQQEDSAVYLCASSQMRGHEQYFGPGTRLTVT.

The rearrangement links TRBV20-1 to TRBJ2-5; TRBD2 is a possible D gene (5 bases). Germline values: CDR1 DFQATT, CDR2 SNEGSKA (reference sequence). The V end lost 3 bases, the J end lost 1 base, and 6 bases lay between the germline ends. The length of the CDR3 is 12 residues. The CDR3 here is CSARDFQETQYF. In DNA, the CDR3 is TGCAGTGCTAGGGACTTCCAAGAGACCCAGTACTTC.

The V gene is TRBV11-2, the J gene TRBJ1-2; D gene ambiguous. V was clipped by 5 bases and J by 6 bases, with 25 bases between them. The CDR3 sequence is 17 residues long. CDR1 and CDR2 from the germline V gene are SGHAT and FQNNGV. In DNA, the CDR3 is TGTGCCAGCAGCCCTCCCGGCGGCAGCCTATTTCCTAATGGCTACACCTTC. Amino acid sequence: CASSPPGGSLFPNGYTF.

This chain uses TRBV4-1 with TRBJ1-1; D call uncertain. The V end lost 4 bases, the J end lost 4 bases, and 10 bases lay between the germline ends. The CDR3 totals 13 residues. CDR1 is MGHRA and CDR2 is YSYEKL in the germline V gene. CDR3 bases: TGCGCCAGCAGCCCTCCGGGAGCCACTGAAGCTTTCTTT. Residues: CASSPPGATEAFF.

This clonotype was seen a few times. J is TRBJ2-4 and V is TRBV3-1; D not resolved. Germline loops: CDR1 LGHDT, CDR2 YNNKEL (reference sequence). The CDR3 has 15 residues. V dropped 3 bases and J dropped 0 bases, with 9 bases sitting between them. CDR3 in amino acids: CASSQDPLAKNIQYF. The CDR3 nucleotides are TGTGCCAGCAGCCAGGACCCTTTAGCCAAAAACATTCAGTACTTC.

This chain joins TRBV5-1 and TRBJ2-1; weak D call: TRBD2 (6 bases). There are 15 residues in the CDR3. CDR1 and CDR2 (germline): SGHRS, YFSETQ. V was shortened by 0 bases and J by 2 bases, with 9 bases between the two germline ends. This chain's CDR3 is CASSLGVAAYNEQFF. The CDR3 DNA sequence: TGCGCCAGCAGCTTGGGGGTAGCGGCCTACAATGAGCAGTTCTTC.

This clonotype appeared many times. In DNA form, the CDR3 reads TGCAGCGTTACCGGGACAGCAAACGAGCAGTACTTC. Protein: CSVTGTANEQYF. The V and J genes are TRBV29-1 and TRBJ2-7; 7 nucleotides agree with TRBD1. V trimming: 5 bases; J trimming: 5 bases; junction bases outside the gene matches: 6. This CDR3 is 12 amino acids long. The V gene's germline CDR1 is SQVTM and CDR2 ANQGSEA.

V usage is TRBV7-9 and J usage is TRBJ2-1; TRBD2 matches 11 bases. Germline-derived CDR1 and CDR2 are SEHNR and FQNEAQ (reference sequence). V shed 0 bases and J 0 bases; nucleotides not matched to a gene: 7. The CDR3 has 19 residues. CDR3 DNA sequence: TGTGCCAGCAGCTTAGCTGCTAGCGGGAGGTTCTTCTCCTACAATGAGCAGTTCTTC. Translated, it gives CASSLAASGRFFSYNEQFF.

The chain joins TRBV7-9 to TRBJ1-1, with D hard to call. Looked up from germline, CDR1 is SEHNR and CDR2 is FQNEAQ (reference sequence). V was shortened by 5 bases and J by 6 bases, with 10 bases between the two germline ends. The CDR3 contains 12 residues. CDR3 sequence reads: CASSPNGPEAFF. The CDR3, as DNA: TGTGCCAGCAGCCCCAACGGCCCTGAAGCTTTCTTT.

The chain links TRBV6-1 to TRBJ1-2; 8 bases are a match to TRBD1. V gave up 7 bases and J gave up 4 bases; unmatched junction bases: 8. This CDR3 is built from 14 residues. The V gene's germline CDR1 is MNHNS and CDR2 SASEGT. CDR3 amino acids: CASTRDRSPYGYTF. CDR3 coding DNA: TGTGCCAGCACCAGGGACAGGTCCCCCTATGGCTACACCTTC.

This clonotype was recorded a few times. This sequence joins TRBV29-1 and TRBJ2-7; D is uncertain. The CDR3 has 13 residues. CDR1 SQVTM and CDR2 ANQGSEA come from the germline V gene. Trimming took 0 bases from V and 2 from J, leaving 8 bases between them. CDR3 bases: TGCAGCGTTGAAGATAGGCAGACCTACGAGCAGTACTTC. Protein product: CSVEDRQTYEQYF.

The chain joins TRBV20-1 to TRBJ2-1; D tentatively fits TRBD1 or TRBD2 (5 bases each). CDR1 and CDR2 (germline): DFQATT, SNEGSKA (reference sequence). V was cut by 4 bases and J by 4 bases, with 17 bases left in between. The CDR3 runs to 15 residues. DNA of the CDR3: TGCAGTGCTACTATTCCGGGACCCCCTTACAATGAGCAGTTCTTC. It is translated as CSATIPGPPYNEQFF.

In this sample, this clonotype turned up a few times. V and J are TRBV12-3 or TRBV12-4 and TRBJ2-7; the D call may be TRBD1 or TRBD2 (5 bases each). The CDR3 loop spans 13 amino acids. V dropped 1 base and J dropped 9 bases, with 13 bases sitting between them. The DNA for the CDR3 is TGTGCCAGCAGTTTAGGTACGGGGCCGAGGCAGTACTTC. This sequence encodes CASSLGTGPRQYF.

V and J are TRBV27 and TRBJ2-3, with 8 bases identical to TRBD2. The CDR3 has 16 amino acids. The V segment lost 1 base and the J segment 5 bases; nucleotides outside the gene matches: 8. In germline, CDR1 is MNHEY, CDR2 SMNVEV (reference sequence). This CDR3 reads CASSLYPGLERDTQYF. The CDR3 nucleotides are TGTGCCAGCAGTTTATATCCGGGACTAGAGAGAGATACGCAGTATTTT.

V is TRBV4-1 and J is TRBJ2-1; 8 bases line up with TRBD2. The germline CDR1 and CDR2 sequences are MGHRA and YSYEKL. Trimming took 1 base from V and 4 from J; bases not matched to a gene: 15. This CDR3 comprises 19 residues. CDR3 sequence (DNA): TGCGCCAGCAGCCAAGGCCCACACTTAGCGGGGCCCTTGTACAATGAGCAGTTCTTC. Its protein is CASSQGPHLAGPLYNEQFF.

This clonotype has a handful of counts. The chain links TRBV6-2 or TRBV6-3 to TRBJ2-7; no firm D call. Per germline, CDR1 MNHEY and CDR2 SVGEGT. The length of the CDR3 is 11 residues. Trimming stripped 6 bases from V and 3 bases from J, with 6 bases between. CDR3 loop: CASSHIYEQYF. CDR3 nucleotides: TGTGCCAGCAGCCATATCTACGAGCAGTACTTC.